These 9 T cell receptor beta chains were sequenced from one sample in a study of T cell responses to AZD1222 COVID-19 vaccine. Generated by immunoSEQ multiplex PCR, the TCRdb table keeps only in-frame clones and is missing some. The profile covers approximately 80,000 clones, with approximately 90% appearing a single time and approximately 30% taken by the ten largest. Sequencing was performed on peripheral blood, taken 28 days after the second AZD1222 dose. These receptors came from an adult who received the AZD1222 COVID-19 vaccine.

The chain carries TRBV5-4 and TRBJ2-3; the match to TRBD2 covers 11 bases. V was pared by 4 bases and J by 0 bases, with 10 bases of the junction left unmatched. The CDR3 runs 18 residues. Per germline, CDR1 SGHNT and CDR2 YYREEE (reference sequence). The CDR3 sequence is CASSQLAGGALSTDTQYF. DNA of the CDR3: TGTGCCAGCAGCCAGCTAGCGGGAGGTGCCCTTAGCACAGATACGCAGTATTTT.

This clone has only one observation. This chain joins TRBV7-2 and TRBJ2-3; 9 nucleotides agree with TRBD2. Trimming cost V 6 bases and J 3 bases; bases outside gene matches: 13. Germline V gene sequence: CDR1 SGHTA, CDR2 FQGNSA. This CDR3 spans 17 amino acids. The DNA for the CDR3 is TGTGCCAGCAGACCAGGACGTGGAGCGGGAGGTACAGATACGCAGTATTTT. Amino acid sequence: CASRPGRGAGGTDTQYF.

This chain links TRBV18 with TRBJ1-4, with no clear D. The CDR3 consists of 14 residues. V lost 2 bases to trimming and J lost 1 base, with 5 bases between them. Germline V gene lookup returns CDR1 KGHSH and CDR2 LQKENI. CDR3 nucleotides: TGTGCCAGCTCACCAACTGTAACTAATGAAAAACTGTTTTTT. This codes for CASSPTVTNEKLFF. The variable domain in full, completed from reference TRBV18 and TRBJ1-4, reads NAGVMQNPRHLVRRRGQEARLRCSPMKGHSHVYWYRQLPEEGLKFMVYLQKENIIDESGMPKERFSAEFPKEGPSILRIQQVVRGDSAAYFCASSPTVTNEKLFFGSGTQLSVL.

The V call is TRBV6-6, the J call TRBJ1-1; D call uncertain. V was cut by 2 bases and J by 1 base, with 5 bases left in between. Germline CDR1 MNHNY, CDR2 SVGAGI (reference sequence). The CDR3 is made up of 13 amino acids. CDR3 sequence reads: CASSYMENTEAFF. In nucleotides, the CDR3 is TGTGCCAGCAGTTACATGGAGAACACTGAAGCTTTCTTT.

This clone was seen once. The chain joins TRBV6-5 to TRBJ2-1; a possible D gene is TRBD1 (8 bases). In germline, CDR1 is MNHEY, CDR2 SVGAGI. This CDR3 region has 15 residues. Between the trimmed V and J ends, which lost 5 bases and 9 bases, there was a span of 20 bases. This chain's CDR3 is CASSKTGGVAGEQFF. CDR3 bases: TGTGCCAGCAGTAAAACAGGGGGGGTAGCCGGTGAGCAGTTCTTC.

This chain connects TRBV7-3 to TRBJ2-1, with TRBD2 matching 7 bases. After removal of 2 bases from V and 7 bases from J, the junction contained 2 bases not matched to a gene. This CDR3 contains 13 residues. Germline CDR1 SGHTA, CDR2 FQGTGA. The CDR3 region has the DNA TGTGCCAGCAGCTTATCTAGCGGTAATGAGCAGTTCTTC. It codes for CASSLSSGNEQFF.

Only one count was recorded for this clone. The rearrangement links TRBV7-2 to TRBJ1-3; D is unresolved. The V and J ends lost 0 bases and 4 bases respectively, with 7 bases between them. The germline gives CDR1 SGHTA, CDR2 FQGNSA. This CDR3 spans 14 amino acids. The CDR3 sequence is CASSLAPFGNTIYF. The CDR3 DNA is TGTGCCAGCAGCTTAGCTCCCTTCGGAAACACCATATATTTT.

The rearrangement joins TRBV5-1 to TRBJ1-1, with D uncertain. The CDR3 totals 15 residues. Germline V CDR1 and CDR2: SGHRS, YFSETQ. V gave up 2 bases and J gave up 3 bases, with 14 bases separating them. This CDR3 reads CASSFGGDGDTEAFF. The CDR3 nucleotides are TGCGCCAGCAGCTTTGGTGGGGATGGGGACACTGAAGCTTTCTTT.

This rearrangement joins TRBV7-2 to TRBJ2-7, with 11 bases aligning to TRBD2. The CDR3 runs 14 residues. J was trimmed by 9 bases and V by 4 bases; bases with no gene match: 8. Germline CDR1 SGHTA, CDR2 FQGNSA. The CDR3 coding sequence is TGTGCCAGCAGCTATGGGACTAGCGGACAAGGGCAGTACTTC. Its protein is CASSYGTSGQGQYF.